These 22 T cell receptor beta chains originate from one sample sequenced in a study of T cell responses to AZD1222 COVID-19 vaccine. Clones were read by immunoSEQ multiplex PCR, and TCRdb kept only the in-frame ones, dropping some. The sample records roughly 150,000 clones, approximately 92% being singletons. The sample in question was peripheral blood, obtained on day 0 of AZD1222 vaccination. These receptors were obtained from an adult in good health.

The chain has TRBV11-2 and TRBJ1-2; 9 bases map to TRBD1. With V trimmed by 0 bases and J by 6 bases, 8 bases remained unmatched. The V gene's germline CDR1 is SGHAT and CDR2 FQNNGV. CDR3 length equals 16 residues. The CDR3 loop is CASSLDPRDRADGYTF. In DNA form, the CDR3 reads TGTGCCAGCAGCTTAGATCCCCGGGACAGGGCTGATGGCTACACCTTC. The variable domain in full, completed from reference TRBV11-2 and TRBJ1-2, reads EAGVAQSPRYKIIEKRQSVAFWCNPISGHATLYWYQQILGQGPKLLIQFQNNGVVDDSQLPKDRFSAERLKGVDSTLKIQPAKLEDSAVYLCASSLDPRDRADGYTFGSGTRLTVV.

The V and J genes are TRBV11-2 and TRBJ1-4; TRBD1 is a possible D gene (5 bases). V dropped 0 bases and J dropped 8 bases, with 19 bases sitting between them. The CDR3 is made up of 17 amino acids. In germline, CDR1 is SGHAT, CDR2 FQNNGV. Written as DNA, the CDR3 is TGTGCCAGCAGCTTAGATGTCGGGACGGGGTTACGGGAAAAACTGTTTTTT. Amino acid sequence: CASSLDVGTGLREKLFF.

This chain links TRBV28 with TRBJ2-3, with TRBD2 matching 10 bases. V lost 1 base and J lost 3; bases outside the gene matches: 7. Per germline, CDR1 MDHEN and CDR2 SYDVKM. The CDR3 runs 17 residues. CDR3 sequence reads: CASSLSASGRSTDTQYF. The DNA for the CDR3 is TGTGCCAGCAGTTTATCGGCTAGCGGGAGATCGACAGATACGCAGTATTTT. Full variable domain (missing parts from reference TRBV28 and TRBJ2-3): DVKVTQSSRYLVKRTGEKVFLECVQDMDHENMFWYRQDPGLGLRLIYFSYDVKMKEKGDIPEGYSVSREKKERFSLILESASTNQTSMYLCASSLSASGRSTDTQYFGPGTRLTVL.

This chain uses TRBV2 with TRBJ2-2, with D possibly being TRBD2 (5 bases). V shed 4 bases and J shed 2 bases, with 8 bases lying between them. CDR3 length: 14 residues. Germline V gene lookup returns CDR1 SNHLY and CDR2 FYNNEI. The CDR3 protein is CASSVEGNTGELFF. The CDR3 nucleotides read TGTGCCAGCAGTGTAGAGGGTAACACCGGGGAGCTGTTTTTT.

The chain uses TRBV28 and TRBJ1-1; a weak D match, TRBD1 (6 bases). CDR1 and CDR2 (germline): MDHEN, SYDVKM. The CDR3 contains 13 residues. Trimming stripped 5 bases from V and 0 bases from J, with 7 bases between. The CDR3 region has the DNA TGTGCCAGCAGTCACAGGGTGAACACTGAAGCTTTCTTT. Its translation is CASSHRVNTEAFF.

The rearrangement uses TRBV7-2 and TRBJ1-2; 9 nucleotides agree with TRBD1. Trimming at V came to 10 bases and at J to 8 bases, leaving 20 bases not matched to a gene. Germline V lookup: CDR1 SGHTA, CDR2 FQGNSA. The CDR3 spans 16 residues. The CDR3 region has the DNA TGTGCCACTACTCTAGGGGGTGGGACAGGGTATGGAGGCTACACCTTC. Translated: CATTLGGGTGYGGYTF.

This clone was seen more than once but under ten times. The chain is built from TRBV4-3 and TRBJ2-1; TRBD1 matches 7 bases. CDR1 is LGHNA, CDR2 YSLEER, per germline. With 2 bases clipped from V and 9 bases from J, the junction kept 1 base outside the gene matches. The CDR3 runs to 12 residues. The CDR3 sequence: CASSQTGVEQFF. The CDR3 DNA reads TGCGCCAGCAGCCAAACAGGGGTTGAGCAGTTCTTC.

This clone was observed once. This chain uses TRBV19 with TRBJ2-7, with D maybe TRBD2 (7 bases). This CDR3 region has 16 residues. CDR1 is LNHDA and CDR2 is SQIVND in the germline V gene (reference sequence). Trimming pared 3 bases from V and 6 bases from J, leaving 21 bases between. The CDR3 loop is CASSIVPLAGAAEQYF. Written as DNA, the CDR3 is TGTGCCAGTAGTATCGTCCCTCTTGCGGGGGCGGCCGAGCAGTACTTC.

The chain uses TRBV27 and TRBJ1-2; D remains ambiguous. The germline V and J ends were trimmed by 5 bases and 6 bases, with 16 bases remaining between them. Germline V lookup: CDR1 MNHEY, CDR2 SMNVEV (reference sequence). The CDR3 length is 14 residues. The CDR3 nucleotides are TGTGCCAGCAGTCCGTGGTTGGGGTCCGATGGCTACACCTTC. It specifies CASSPWLGSDGYTF.

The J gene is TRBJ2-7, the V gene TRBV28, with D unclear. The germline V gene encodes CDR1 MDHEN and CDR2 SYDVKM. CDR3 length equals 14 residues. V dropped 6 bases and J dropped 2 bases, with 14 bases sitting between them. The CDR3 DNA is TGTGCCAGCAGGGGCGCAACCCTCACCTACGAGCAGTACTTC. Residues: CASRGATLTYEQYF.

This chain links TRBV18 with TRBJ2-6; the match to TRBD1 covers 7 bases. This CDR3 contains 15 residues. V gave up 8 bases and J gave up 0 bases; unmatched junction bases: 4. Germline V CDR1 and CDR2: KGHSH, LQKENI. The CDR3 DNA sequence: TGTGCCAGCCAAGGACAGGTCTCTGGGGCCAACGTCCTGACTTTC. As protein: CASQGQVSGANVLTF.

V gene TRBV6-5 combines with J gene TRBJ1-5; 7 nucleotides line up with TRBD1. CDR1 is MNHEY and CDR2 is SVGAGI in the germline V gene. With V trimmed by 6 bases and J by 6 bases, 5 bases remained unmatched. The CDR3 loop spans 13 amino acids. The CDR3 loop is CASRRQGSQPQHF. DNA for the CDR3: TGTGCCAGCAGAAGACAGGGTAGTCAGCCCCAGCATTTT.

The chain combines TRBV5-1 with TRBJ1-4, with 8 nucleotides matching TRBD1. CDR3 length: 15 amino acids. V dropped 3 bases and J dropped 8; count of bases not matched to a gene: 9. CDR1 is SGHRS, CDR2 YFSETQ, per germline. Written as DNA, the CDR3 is TGCGCCAGCAGCTCAGGGGGCCGTTTGGAAGAAAAACTGTTTTTT. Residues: CASSSGGRLEEKLFF.

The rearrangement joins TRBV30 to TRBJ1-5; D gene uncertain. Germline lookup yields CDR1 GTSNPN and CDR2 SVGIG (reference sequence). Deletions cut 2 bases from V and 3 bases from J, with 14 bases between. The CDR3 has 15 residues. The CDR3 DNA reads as TGTGCCTGGAGTAGTGAGGGCTTATACAATCAGCCCCAGCATTTT. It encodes CAWSSEGLYNQPQHF. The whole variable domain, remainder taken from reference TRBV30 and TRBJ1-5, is SQTIHQWPATLVQPVGSPLSLECTVEGTSNPNLYWYRQAAGRGLQLLFYSVGIGQISSEVPQNLSASRPQDRQFILSSKKLLLSDSGFYLCAWSSEGLYNQPQHFGDGTRLSIL.

CDR3 loop: CASSWGEGQENEKLFF. In nucleotides, the CDR3 is TGTGCCAGCAGCTGGGGAGAGGGACAGGAGAACGAAAAACTGTTTTTT. The chain carries TRBV5-4 and TRBJ1-4, with 8 positions matching TRBD1. Germline CDR1 is SGHNT and CDR2 is YYREEE (reference sequence). V was pared by 3 bases and J by 8 bases, with 12 bases of the junction left unmatched. This CDR3 has 16 residues.

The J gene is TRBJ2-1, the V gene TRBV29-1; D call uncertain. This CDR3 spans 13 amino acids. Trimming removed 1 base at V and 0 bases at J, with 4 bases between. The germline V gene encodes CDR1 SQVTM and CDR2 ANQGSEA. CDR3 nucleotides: TGCAGCGTTGAAGGGGGCTCCTACAATGAGCAGTTCTTC. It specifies CSVEGGSYNEQFF.

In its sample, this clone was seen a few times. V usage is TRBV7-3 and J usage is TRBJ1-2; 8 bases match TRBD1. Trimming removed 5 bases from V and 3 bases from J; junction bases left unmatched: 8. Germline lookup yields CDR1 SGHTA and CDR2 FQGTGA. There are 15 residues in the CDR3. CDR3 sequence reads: CASSPTGVSDYGYTF. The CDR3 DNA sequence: TGTGCCAGCAGCCCGACAGGGGTGTCTGACTATGGCTACACCTTC. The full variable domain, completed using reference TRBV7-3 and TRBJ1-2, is GAGVSQTPSNKVTEKGKYVELRCDPISGHTALYWYRQSLGQGPEFLIYFQGTGAADDSGLPNDRFFAVRPEGSVSTLKIQRTERGDSAVYLCASSPTGVSDYGYTFGSGTRLTVV.

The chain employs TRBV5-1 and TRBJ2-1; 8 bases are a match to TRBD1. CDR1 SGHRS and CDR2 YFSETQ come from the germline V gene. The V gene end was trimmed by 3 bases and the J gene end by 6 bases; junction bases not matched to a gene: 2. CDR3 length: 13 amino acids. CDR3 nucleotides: TGCGCCAGCAGCTCGGACAGGGCCAATGAGCAGTTCTTC. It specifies CASSSDRANEQFF.

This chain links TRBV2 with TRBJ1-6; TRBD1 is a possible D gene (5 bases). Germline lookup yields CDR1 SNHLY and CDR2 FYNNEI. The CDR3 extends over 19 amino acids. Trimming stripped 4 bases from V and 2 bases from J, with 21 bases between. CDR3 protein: CASSVDSVAPNPYNSPLHF. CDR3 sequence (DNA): TGTGCCAGCAGTGTAGACAGCGTTGCACCCAACCCCTATAATTCACCCCTCCACTTT.

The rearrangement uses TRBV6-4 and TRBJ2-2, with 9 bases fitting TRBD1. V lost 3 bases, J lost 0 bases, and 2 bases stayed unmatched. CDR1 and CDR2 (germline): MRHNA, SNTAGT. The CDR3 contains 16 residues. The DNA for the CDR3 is TGTGCCAGCAGTGAGAGACAGGGGGCGAACACCGGGGAGCTGTTTTTT. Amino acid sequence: CASSERQGANTGELFF.

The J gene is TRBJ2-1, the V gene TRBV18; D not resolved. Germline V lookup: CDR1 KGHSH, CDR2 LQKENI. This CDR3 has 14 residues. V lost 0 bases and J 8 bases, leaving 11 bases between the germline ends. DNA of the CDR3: TGTGCCAGCTCACCACCGGCTAGTGGTGATGAGCAGTTCTTC. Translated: CASSPPASGDEQFF.

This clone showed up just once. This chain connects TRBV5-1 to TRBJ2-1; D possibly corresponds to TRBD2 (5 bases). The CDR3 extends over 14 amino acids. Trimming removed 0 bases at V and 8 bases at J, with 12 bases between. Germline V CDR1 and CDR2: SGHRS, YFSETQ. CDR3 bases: TGCGCCAGCAGCTTGGGGCTAGCTGGCGATGAGCAGTTCTTC. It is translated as CASSLGLAGDEQFF.